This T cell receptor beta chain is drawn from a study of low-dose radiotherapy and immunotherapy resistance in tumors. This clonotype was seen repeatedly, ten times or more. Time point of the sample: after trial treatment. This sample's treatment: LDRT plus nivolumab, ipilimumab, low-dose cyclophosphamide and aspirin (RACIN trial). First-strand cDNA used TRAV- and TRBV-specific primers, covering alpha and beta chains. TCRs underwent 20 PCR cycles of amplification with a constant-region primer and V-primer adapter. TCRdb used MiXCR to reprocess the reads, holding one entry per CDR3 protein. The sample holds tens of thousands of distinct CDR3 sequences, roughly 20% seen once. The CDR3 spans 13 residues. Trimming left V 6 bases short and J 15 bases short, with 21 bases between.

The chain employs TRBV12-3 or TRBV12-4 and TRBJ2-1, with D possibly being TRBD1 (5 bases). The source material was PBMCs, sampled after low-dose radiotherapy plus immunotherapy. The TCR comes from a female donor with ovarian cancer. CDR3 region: CASRLTGTRILFF. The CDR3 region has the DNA TGTGCCAGCAGGTTAACAGGAACGCGGATTCTGTTCTTC.